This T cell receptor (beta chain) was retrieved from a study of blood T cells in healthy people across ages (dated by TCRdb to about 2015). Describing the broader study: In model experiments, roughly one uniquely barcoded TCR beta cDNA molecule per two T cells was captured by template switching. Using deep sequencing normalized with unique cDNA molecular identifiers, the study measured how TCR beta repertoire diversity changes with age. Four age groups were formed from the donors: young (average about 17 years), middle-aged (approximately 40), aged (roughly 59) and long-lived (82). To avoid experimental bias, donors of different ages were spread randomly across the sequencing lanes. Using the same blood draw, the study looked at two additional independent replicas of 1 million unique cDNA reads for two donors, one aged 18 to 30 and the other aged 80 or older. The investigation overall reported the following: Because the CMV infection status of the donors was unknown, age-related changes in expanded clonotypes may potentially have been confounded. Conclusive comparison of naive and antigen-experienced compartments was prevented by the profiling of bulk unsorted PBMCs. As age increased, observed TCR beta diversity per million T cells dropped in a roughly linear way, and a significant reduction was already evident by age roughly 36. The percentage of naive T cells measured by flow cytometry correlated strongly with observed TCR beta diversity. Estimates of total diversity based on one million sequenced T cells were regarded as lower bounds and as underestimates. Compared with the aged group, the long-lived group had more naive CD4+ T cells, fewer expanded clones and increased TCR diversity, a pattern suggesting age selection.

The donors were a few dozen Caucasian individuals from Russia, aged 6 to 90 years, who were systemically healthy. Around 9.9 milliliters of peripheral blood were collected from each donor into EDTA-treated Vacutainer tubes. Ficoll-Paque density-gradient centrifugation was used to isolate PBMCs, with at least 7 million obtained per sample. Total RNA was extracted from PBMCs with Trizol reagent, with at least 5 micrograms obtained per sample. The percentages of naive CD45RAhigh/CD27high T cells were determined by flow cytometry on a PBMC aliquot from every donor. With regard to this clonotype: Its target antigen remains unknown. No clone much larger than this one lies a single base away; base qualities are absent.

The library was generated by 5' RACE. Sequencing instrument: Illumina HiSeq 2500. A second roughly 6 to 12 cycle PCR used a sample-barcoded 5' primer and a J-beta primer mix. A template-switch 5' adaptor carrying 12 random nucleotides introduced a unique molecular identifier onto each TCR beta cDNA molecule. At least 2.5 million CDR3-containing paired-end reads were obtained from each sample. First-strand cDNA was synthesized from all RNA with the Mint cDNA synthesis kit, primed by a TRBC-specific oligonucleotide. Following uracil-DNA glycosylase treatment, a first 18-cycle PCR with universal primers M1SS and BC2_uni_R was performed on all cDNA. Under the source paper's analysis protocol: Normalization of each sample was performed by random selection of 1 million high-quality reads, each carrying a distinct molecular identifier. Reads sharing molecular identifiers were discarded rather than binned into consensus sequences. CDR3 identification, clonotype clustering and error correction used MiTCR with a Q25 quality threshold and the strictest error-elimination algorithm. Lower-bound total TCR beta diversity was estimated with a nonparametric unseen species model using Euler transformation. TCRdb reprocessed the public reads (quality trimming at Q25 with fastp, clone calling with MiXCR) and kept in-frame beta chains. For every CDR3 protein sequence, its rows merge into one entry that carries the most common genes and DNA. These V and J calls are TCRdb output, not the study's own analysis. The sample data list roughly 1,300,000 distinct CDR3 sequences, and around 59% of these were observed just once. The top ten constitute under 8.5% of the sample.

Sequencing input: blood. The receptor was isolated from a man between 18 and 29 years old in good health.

The nucleotide sequence is given as TGTGCCACGGATGACGCACCAGATACGCAGTATTTT. Its coded protein is CATDDAPDTQYF. This receptor chain uses TRBV12-3 or TRBV12-4 and TRBJ2-3, with the D gene uncertain. V drops 10 bases and J drops 4 bases, leaving 12 bases in between. From cysteine to phenylalanine, the CDR3 is 12 amino acids long. Only the CDR3 region is kept as DNA, spanning 36 bases read in frame from base 1.